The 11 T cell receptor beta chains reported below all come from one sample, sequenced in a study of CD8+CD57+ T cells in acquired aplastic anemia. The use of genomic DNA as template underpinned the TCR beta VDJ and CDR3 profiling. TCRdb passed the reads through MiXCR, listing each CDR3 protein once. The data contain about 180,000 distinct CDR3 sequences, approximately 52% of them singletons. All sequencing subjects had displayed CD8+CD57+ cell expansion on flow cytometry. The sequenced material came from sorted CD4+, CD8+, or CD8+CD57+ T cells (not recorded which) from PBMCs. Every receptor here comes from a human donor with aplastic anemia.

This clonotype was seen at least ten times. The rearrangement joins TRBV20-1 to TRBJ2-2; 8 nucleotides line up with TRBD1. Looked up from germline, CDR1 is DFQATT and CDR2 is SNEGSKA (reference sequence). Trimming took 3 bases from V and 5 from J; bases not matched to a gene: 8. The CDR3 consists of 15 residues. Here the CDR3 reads CSARRPGGPTGELFF. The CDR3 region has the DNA TGCAGTGCTAGGCGACCAGGGGGCCCGACCGGGGAGCTGTTTTTT.

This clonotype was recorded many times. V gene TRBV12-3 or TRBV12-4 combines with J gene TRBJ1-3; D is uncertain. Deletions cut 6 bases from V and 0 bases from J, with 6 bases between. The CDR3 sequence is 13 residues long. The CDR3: CASSQSSGNTIYF. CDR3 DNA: TGTGCCAGCAGCCAAAGCTCTGGAAACACCATATATTTT.

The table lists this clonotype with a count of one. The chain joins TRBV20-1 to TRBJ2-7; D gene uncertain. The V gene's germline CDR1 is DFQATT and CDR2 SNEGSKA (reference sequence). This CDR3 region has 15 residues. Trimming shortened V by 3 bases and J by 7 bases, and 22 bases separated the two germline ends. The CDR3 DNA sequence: TGCAGTGCTAGTCTGTACCGAGACCTCTTGAGTGAGCAGTACTTC. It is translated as CSASLYRDLLSEQYF.

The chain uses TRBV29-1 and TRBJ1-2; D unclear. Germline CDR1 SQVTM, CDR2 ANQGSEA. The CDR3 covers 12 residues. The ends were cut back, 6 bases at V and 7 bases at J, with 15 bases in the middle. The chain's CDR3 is CSVRRDSRGYTF. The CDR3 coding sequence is TGCAGCGTCCGGAGGGATTCGCGTGGCTACACCTTC.

CDR3 protein: CAISESRSNYGYTF. The CDR3 DNA sequence: TGTGCCATCAGTGAGTCGAGGTCTAACTATGGCTACACCTTC. This chain joins TRBV10-3 and TRBJ1-2, with D unclear. The V end was cut by 0 bases, the J end by 0 bases, with 5 bases between. CDR1 is ENHRY and CDR2 is SYGVKD in the germline V gene. The CDR3 extends over 14 amino acids.

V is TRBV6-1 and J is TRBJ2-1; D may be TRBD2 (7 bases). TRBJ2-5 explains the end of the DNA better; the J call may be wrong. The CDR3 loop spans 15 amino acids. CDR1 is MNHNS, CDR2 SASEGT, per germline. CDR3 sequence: CASSPYAGAQETQYF. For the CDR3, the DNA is TGTGCCAGCAGTCCCTATGCGGGGGCCCAAGAGACCCAGTACTTC.

The DNA of the CDR3 is TGCGCCAGCAGCCCCCTACGGCAGATCCCGAGCTACGAGCAGTACTTC. It codes for CASSPLRQIPSYEQYF. This rearrangement joins TRBV10-1 to TRBJ2-7; D remains ambiguous. Germline V gives CDR1 WNHNN, CDR2 SYGVQD (reference sequence). This CDR3 has 16 amino acids. V lost 6 bases to trimming and J lost 3 bases, with 21 bases between them.

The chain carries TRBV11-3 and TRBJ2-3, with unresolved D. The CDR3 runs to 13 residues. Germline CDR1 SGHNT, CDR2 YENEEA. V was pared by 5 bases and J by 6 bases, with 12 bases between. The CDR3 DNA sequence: TGTGCCAGCAGCACGTGGGGTGCGGATACGCAGTATTTT. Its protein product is CASSTWGADTQYF.

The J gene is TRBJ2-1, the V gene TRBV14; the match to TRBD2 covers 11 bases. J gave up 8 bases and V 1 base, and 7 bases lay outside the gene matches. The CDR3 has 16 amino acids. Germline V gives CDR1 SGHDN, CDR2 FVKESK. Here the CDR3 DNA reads TGTGCCAGCAGCCAAGCTATTAGCGGGAGGGGTTATGAGCAGTTCTTC. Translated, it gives CASSQAISGRGYEQFF.

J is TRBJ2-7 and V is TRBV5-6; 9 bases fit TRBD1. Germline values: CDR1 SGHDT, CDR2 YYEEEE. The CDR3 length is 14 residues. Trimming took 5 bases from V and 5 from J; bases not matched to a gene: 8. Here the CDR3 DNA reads TGTGCCAGCAGTCGTCGCCGGGACAGGGACGAGCAGTACTTC. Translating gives CASSRRRDRDEQYF. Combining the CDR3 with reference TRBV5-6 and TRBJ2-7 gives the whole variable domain DAGVTQSPTHLIKTRGQQVTLRCSPKSGHDTVSWYQQALGQGPQFIFQYYEEEERQRGNFPDRFSGHQFPNYSSELNVNALLLGDSALYLCASSRRRDRDEQYFGPGTRLTVT.

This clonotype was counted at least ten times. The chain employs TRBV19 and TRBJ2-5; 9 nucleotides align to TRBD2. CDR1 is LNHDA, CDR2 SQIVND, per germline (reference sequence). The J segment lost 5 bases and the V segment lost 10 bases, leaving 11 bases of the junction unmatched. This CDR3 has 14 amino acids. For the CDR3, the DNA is TGTGCCACACCCCAGCGGGAGGTTCGGGAGACCCAGTACTTC. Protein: CATPQREVRETQYF.